This T cell receptor (beta chain) was recorded in a study of blood T cell repertoires in COVID-19 (dated by TCRdb to about 2020). For the wider study: Samples covering the acute and convalescent phases of COVID-19 were provided by collaborators in the United States, Italy and Spain. The prospective study material was composed of cDNA or gDNA derived from T cells, B-cell-depleted T cells, or PBMCs. Deeply sampled blood TCRbeta repertoires from subjects exposed to, actively infected with, or recovered from COVID-19 were included in the dataset. The repertoires were released in a freely available public database meant as a resource for research on the immune response to SARS-CoV-2. The samples were drawn from two sources: the first 160 participants of the ongoing ImmuneRACE study, and 950 to 1,500 subjects contributed by 6 global collaborators. The sample metadata nearly always contained a de-identified subject ID, COVID-19 status, age in years and sex. Where available, HLA class I and class II types were obtained from metadata supplied by the sample provider rather than from assay-based typing. What the work shows at the level of the full study, not this receptor alone: The amount of clinical and demographic metadata varied by source and participant and was provided uncurated.

Comments on this clone: Its binding antigen is unknown. No much larger clonotype is one base removed from it; base qualities were not supplied.

TCRbeta CDR3 regions were amplified from genomic DNA using the immunoSEQ Assay, a bias-controlled multiplex PCR. From the authors' description of their analysis: Within the assay, amplification of reference gene primers was used to estimate how many nucleated cells each sample contained. Sequence reads were collapsed and filtered to measure the absolute abundance of every unique TCRbeta CDR3 rearrangement. For each sample, productive Simpson clonality was calculated as the square root of Simpson's diversity index across productive rearrangements. TCRdb's version of the immuneACCESS table is confined to in-frame rearrangements and falls short of the full clone set. An unresolved V gene accounts for under half of the shortfall where checked; the remainder is of unknown origin. V, J and clone size are those of that table, while D and trimming were read from the DNA. This sample comprises some 200,000 clones, 85% of them detected only once. Of the sample, 2.4% falls within the top ten clones.

From the cysteine through the phenylalanine, the CDR3 covers 15 amino acids. Of all the DNA, just the CDR3 is kept, 45 bases in frame from base 1. Trimming takes 3 bases off V and 4 bases off J; junction bases not matched to a gene: 5. Per the germline V gene, SGDLS is the CDR1 and YYNGEE is the CDR2. At one collaborating source in Seattle, patients were enrolled during active infection and were followed longitudinally through the course of disease. Each collaborating institution followed its own protocols to collect whole blood in K2EDTA tubes. For TCRbeta analysis, collaborator samples were shipped as frozen whole blood, as isolated PBMCs, or as DNA extracted from either sample type.

The sequence links TRBV9 to TRBJ2-3, with 10 bases matching TRBD2. The sequencing input was peripheral blood. The receptor comes from a woman between 65 and 79 years old with COVID-19, enrolled during active disease. CDR3 loop: CASSALLAGSDTQYF. Here is the DNA: TGTGCCAGCAGCGCCCTACTAGCGGGGTCAGATACGCAGTATTTT.